The 14 T cell receptor beta chains below all came from one sample that was sequenced in a study of T cell repertoires in cytomegalovirus infection. TCRdb processed the reads anew with MiXCR; each CDR3 protein has one entry. The repertoire holds roughly 310,000 distinct CDR3 sequences, roughly 15% seen once, with more than 10% in the top ten. Sequenced input: PBMCs. Source of these receptors: a human donor in good health (CMV status not recorded). Some clones in this sample may be carry-over from other donors' samples.

This clonotype was seen ten or more times. The chain uses TRBV4-1 and TRBJ1-5; D is undetermined. This CDR3 has 15 residues. Between the trimmed V and J ends, which lost 0 bases and 7 bases, there was a span of 13 bases. Germline V gene sequence: CDR1 MGHRA, CDR2 YSYEKL. The CDR3 bases are TGCGCCAGCAGCCAAGATAAGGGTTCCGGACAGCCCCAGCATTTT. Its translation is CASSQDKGSGQPQHF.

The chain carries TRBV20-1 and TRBJ1-5, with 8 positions matching TRBD1. The CDR3 runs 13 residues. Germline CDR1 and CDR2: DFQATT and SNEGSKA (reference sequence). J was trimmed by 5 bases and V by 4 bases; bases with no gene match: 4. CDR3 sequence reads: CSATAGGYQPQHF. Here the CDR3 DNA reads TGCAGTGCTACTGCAGGGGGCTATCAGCCCCAGCATTTT.

This chain connects TRBV18 to TRBJ2-1; TRBD1 aligns across 9 bases. CDR3 size: 17 residues. The germline CDR1 and CDR2 sequences are KGHSH and LQKENI. The V gene end was trimmed by 0 bases and the J gene end by 1 base; junction bases not matched to a gene: 4. Here the CDR3 DNA reads TGTGCCAGCTCACCACCATTCGGGACAGGGTCCTACAATGAGCAGTTCTTC. The encoded protein is CASSPPFGTGSYNEQFF. The variable domain in full, with the rest retrieved from reference TRBV18 and TRBJ2-1, is NAGVMQNPRHLVRRRGQEARLRCSPMKGHSHVYWYRQLPEEGLKFMVYLQKENIIDESGMPKERFSAEFPKEGPSILRIQQVVRGDSAAYFCASSPPFGTGSYNEQFFGPGTRLTVL.

This clonotype was found a few times. The chain joins TRBV28 to TRBJ2-7; D possibly corresponds to TRBD2 (5 bases). The CDR3 has 14 amino acids. V lost 6 bases and J lost 3, with 15 bases in between. Per the germline V gene, CDR1 is MDHEN and CDR2 is SYDVKM. CDR3 in amino acids: CASRLDGGFYEQYF. In DNA, the CDR3 is TGTGCCAGCAGACTGGACGGAGGATTCTACGAGCAGTACTTC.

This clonotype has a handful of counts. The chain has TRBV7-2 and TRBJ2-3; D gene uncertain. Trimming cost V 2 bases and J 0 bases, with 12 bases left between them. Germline lookup yields CDR1 SGHTA and CDR2 FQGNSA. The CDR3 is made up of 16 amino acids. The chain's CDR3 is CASSLRRPSSTDTQYF. In DNA form, the CDR3 reads TGTGCCAGCAGCTTACGCAGACCTTCTAGCACAGATACGCAGTATTTT.

The chain links TRBV7-2 to TRBJ2-7; D may be TRBD2 (6 bases). V lost 5 bases and J lost 2, with 19 bases in between. The CDR3 has 16 residues. Germline values: CDR1 SGHTA, CDR2 FQGNSA. CDR3 nucleotide sequence: TGTGCCAGCAGCCCCCCCCTGGAGGGCTTTACCTACGAGCAGTACTTC. As protein: CASSPPLEGFTYEQYF.

This clonotype was seen repeatedly, ten times or more. The rearrangement joins TRBV7-2 to TRBJ1-2, with TRBD1 as a possible D gene (6 bases). The ends were cut back, 6 bases at V and 7 bases at J, with 15 bases in the middle. The CDR3 covers 13 residues. Germline V CDR1 and CDR2: SGHTA, FQGNSA. The CDR3 sequence: CASSPGQGSGYTF. CDR3 nucleotides: TGTGCCAGCAGTCCAGGGCAGGGGAGTGGCTACACCTTC.

This clonotype was recorded many times. The rearrangement links TRBV7-8 to TRBJ1-2; 7 nucleotides line up with TRBD1. The junction had 23 bases not matched to a gene; V was cut back by 3 bases and J by 1 base. The CDR3 covers 21 residues. Germline CDR1 is SGHVS and CDR2 is FQNEAQ. The DNA of the CDR3 is TGTGCCAGCAGCTTCCAAGAGGGAAGACCGGGACAGCGAACCCTTAACTATGGCTACACCTTC. It is translated as CASSFQEGRPGQRTLNYGYTF.

This sequence joins TRBV28 and TRBJ1-5; TRBD1 might be the D (5 bases). Trimming took 4 bases from V and 2 from J, leaving 12 bases between them. The CDR3 extends over 15 amino acids. Germline V gene sequence: CDR1 MDHEN, CDR2 SYDVKM. The CDR3 nucleotides read TGTGCCAGCAGTTCGGGGGGAGAGGGCAATCAGCCCCAGCATTTT. Protein product: CASSSGGEGNQPQHF.

The chain employs TRBV20-1 and TRBJ1-5; 10 nucleotides align to TRBD1. V lost 6 bases to trimming and J lost 9 bases; unmatched junction nucleotides: 8. From germline, CDR1 is DFQATT and CDR2 SNEGSKA (reference sequence). The CDR3 covers 13 residues. The CDR3 coding sequence is TGCAGTGCCCGGGACAGGGGATCGGGGCCCCAGCATTTT. This sequence encodes CSARDRGSGPQHF.

This rearrangement joins TRBV28 to TRBJ1-1; D gene ambiguous. The ends were cut back, 5 bases at V and 4 bases at J, with 8 bases in the middle. This CDR3 spans 12 amino acids. The germline V gene has CDR1 MDHEN and CDR2 SYDVKM. This chain's CDR3 is CASSTGSTEAFF. The CDR3 DNA is TGTGCCAGCAGTACGGGGAGCACTGAAGCTTTCTTT.

This clonotype was picked up a small number of times. The V call is TRBV11-2, the J call TRBJ1-3; D remains ambiguous. This CDR3 spans 15 amino acids. Trimming took 4 bases from V and 0 from J, leaving 10 bases between them. CDR1 is SGHAT, CDR2 FQNNGV, per germline. CDR3 residues: CASSSVLFSGNTIYF. The CDR3, as DNA: TGTGCCAGCAGCTCGGTCTTGTTCTCTGGAAACACCATATATTTT.

This clonotype came up many times. This CDR3 reads CASSLITGTTEKLFF. In DNA form, the CDR3 reads TGTGCCAGCAGCTTGATTACAGGGACGACAGAAAAACTGTTTTTT. This chain joins TRBV7-2 and TRBJ1-4; a weak D match, TRBD1 (6 bases). The CDR3 has 15 amino acids. Germline V gene data show CDR1 as SGHTA and CDR2 as FQGNSA. Deletions cut 3 bases from V and 8 bases from J, with 16 bases between.

This clonotype was recorded at least ten times. CDR3 nucleotide sequence: TGTGCCAGCAGCCAGGACAAGAGCTCTTACGAGCAGTACTTC. It translates to CASSQDKSSYEQYF. The chain uses TRBV7-2 and TRBJ2-7; maybe TRBD1 (5 bases). This CDR3 region has 14 residues. Germline CDR1 is SGHTA and CDR2 is FQGNSA. Trimming stripped 5 bases from V and 4 bases from J, with 15 bases between.